This record looks at one T cell receptor (beta chain) sequence and its context. Antigen unknown. The CDR3 totals 17 residues. CDR1 and CDR2 (germline): SGHRS, YFSETQ. V was cut by 0 bases and J by 0 bases, with 14 bases left in between. The data derive from a study of graft-versus-host responses after intestinal transplantation. In the study overall: Induction using anti-thymocyte globulin, followed by tacrolimus and steroids for about 3 years, was given to all recipients.

General study results and limits: Early post-transplant HvG declines were associated with peak circulating GvH clone levels. Ileal or blood samples showed some GvH clones first, and such clones were also found in recipient marrow.

Method: immunoSEQ multiplex PCR; TCRdb's copy keeps in-frame clones and lacks some. The sample records 25,000 to 35,000 clones, about 85% being singletons. The TCR originated in a human patient who received an intestinal transplant, so some T cells may come from the graft donor. The chain uses TRBV5-1 and TRBJ2-3; D not certain. Source: PBMCs, taken roughly 68 weeks after intestinal transplantation. In DNA form, the CDR3 reads TGCGCCAGCAGCTTGGCCCGGGTGGGAACTAGCACAGATACGCAGTATTTT. Translating gives CASSLARVGTSTDTQYF. Filled out from reference TRBV5-1 and TRBJ2-3, the complete variable domain reads KAGVTQTPRYLIKTRGQQVTLSCSPISGHRSVSWYQQTPGQGLQFLFEYFSETQRNKGNFPGRFSGRQFSNSRSEMNVSTLELGDSALYLCASSLARVGTSTDTQYFGPGTRLTVL.